This T cell receptor beta chain derives from a study of blood T cell repertoires in COVID-19. The overall study: COVID-19 samples collected from the United States, Italy and Spain covered acute and convalescent phases. The cDNA or gDNA used as material had been derived from T cells, B-cell-depleted T cells, or PBMCs.

This clone was observed a single time. Authors' data handling: Reference gene primers were amplified, and this amplification served to estimate nucleated cell counts. The assay was immunoSEQ multiplex PCR, and TCRdb's table has in-frame clones only and misses some. D and trimming come from the DNA, and the V and J calls and clone size come from that table. Among around 68,000 clones listed, around 89% were seen once. The sample was peripheral blood. This TCR derives from a man between 50 and 59 years old with acute or convalescent COVID-19.

CDR3 sequence reads: CASSYYDRVPYEQYF. As DNA, the CDR3 is TGTGCCAGCAGTTACTACGACAGGGTCCCCTACGAGCAGTACTTC. The V call is TRBV6-5, the J call TRBJ2-7; 7 bases are a match to TRBD1. CDR1 and CDR2 from the germline V gene are MNHEY and SVGAGI. This CDR3 spans 15 amino acids. J was trimmed by 2 bases and V by 1 base; bases with no gene match: 5.